The 20 T cell receptor beta chains in this list originate from one sample, sequenced in a study of T cell repertoires in cytomegalovirus infection. TCRdb independently ran MiXCR on the reads; one entry per CDR3 protein. Here the sample spans 310,000 or so distinct CDR3 sequences, approximately 10% being singletons. The sample taken for sequencing was PBMCs. The receptors come from a human donor in good health (CMV status not recorded). Some clones in this sample may be carry-over from other donors' samples.

This clonotype occurred a few times. This chain joins TRBV20-1 and TRBJ1-5; a possible D gene is TRBD1 (5 bases). The V gene lost 0 bases and the J gene lost 3 bases, with 12 bases spanning the gap. Germline CDR1 reads DFQATT; CDR2 reads SNEGSKA (reference sequence). The CDR3 extends over 15 amino acids. In DNA form, the CDR3 reads TGCAGTGCTAGAGATCAGGGAGGTTACAATCAGCCCCAGCATTTT. Protein: CSARDQGGYNQPQHF.

This clonotype was seen many times. The V call is TRBV7-3, the J call TRBJ2-2, with D uncertain. The CDR3 extends over 18 amino acids. Germline CDR1 is SGHTA and CDR2 is FQGTGA. V lost 1 base to trimming and J lost 7 bases, with 22 bases between them. The CDR3 here is CASSLIVAGPGQNGELFF. The CDR3 region has the DNA TGTGCCAGCAGCTTAATTGTAGCTGGCCCCGGGCAGAACGGGGAGCTGTTTTTT.

V usage is TRBV11-1 and J usage is TRBJ2-6; no definite D call. The CDR3 runs to 15 residues. The germline V gene has CDR1 SGHAT and CDR2 FQDESV (reference sequence). V was cut by 6 bases and J by 0 bases, with 9 bases left in between. In DNA form, the CDR3 reads TGTGCCAGCAGTCAAGGTCACTCTGGGGCCAACGTCCTGACTTTC. Its translation: CASSQGHSGANVLTF.

This clonotype was recorded many times. The chain combines TRBV2 with TRBJ2-5; 8 nucleotides match TRBD1. V shed 0 bases, J shed 1 base, and the junction held 4 bases outside the gene matches. CDR3 length: 16 residues. Germline V gene lookup returns CDR1 SNHLY and CDR2 FYNNEI. This CDR3 reads CASSEADRDLQETQYF. The CDR3, as DNA: TGTGCCAGCAGTGAAGCGGACAGGGACCTCCAAGAGACCCAGTACTTC.

This clonotype was picked up many times. The gene calls are TRBV5-4 and TRBJ2-5; 8 bases line up with TRBD2. Germline CDR1 SGHNT, CDR2 YYREEE (reference sequence). V shed 4 bases and J 5 bases; nucleotides not matched to a gene: 19. The CDR3 extends over 18 amino acids. The CDR3 DNA is TGTGCCAGCAGCGGCCCCCTTACTTCAGCGGGGGTAGTCGAGACCCAGTACTTC. Encoded protein: CASSGPLTSAGVVETQYF. Looking up the rest from reference TRBV5-4 and TRBJ2-5 gives the full variable domain: ETGVTQSPTHLIKTRGQQVTLRCSSQSGHNTVSWYQQALGQGPQFIFQYYREEENGRGNFPPRFSGLQFPNYSSELNVNALELDDSALYLCASSGPLTSAGVVETQYFGPGTRLLVL.

This clonotype has a count of ten or more. This rearrangement joins TRBV6-8 to TRBJ2-2, with 11 positions matching TRBD2. This CDR3 is 20 amino acids long. The ends lost 6 bases at V and 6 bases at J; junction bases unmatched: 21. Per the germline V gene, CDR1 is MNHGY and CDR2 is SAAAGT. This CDR3 is CASSPVLAGGLSLSPGELFF. The CDR3 nucleotides are TGTGCCAGCAGCCCCGTGTTAGCGGGGGGGCTAAGCCTATCTCCCGGGGAGCTGTTTTTT.

This clonotype was seen many times. The V call is TRBV7-2, the J call TRBJ2-6; TRBD2 matches at 7 bases. The junction had 1 base not matched to a gene; V was cut back by 3 bases and J by 2 bases. CDR1 is SGHTA and CDR2 is FQGNSA in the germline V gene. The CDR3 sequence is 15 residues long. As DNA, the CDR3 is TGTGCCAGCAGCTTCGGGGGGACTGGGGCCAACGTCCTGACTTTC. This sequence encodes CASSFGGTGANVLTF.

Only a few counts were recorded for this clonotype. This sequence joins TRBV20-1 and TRBJ2-7; 12 bases map to TRBD1. V gave up 1 base and J gave up 2 bases; unmatched junction bases: 9. CDR1 is DFQATT and CDR2 is SNEGSKA in the germline V gene (reference sequence). The CDR3 length is 17 residues. The DNA for the CDR3 is TGCAGTGCTAGAGGTCTCGGGACAGGGGGCCATACCTACGAGCAGTACTTC. The encoded protein is CSARGLGTGGHTYEQYF.

This clonotype was seen a few times. The rearrangement joins TRBV29-1 to TRBJ1-2; D is undetermined. Deletions cut 0 bases from V and 4 bases from J, with 6 bases between. The CDR3 runs 12 residues. Germline assignment: CDR1 SQVTM and CDR2 ANQGSEA. This CDR3 reads CSVEEGSYGYTF. CDR3 nucleotide sequence: TGCAGCGTTGAAGAGGGATCCTATGGCTACACCTTC.

This clonotype was counted ten times or more. The V and J genes are TRBV20-1 and TRBJ2-7, with 7 bases fitting TRBD1. The CDR3 is made up of 13 amino acids. Germline CDR1 reads DFQATT; CDR2 reads SNEGSKA (reference sequence). After removal of 4 bases from V and 0 bases from J, the junction contained 3 bases not matched to a gene. The CDR3 region is CSAKGQTSYEQYF. CDR3 coding DNA: TGCAGTGCTAAGGGACAGACCTCCTACGAGCAGTACTTC.

This clonotype was seen repeatedly, ten times or more. This rearrangement joins TRBV20-1 to TRBJ2-3; 8 nucleotides match TRBD2. The CDR3 totals 14 residues. The V gene end was trimmed by 5 bases and the J gene end by 4 bases; junction bases not matched to a gene: 8. Per the germline V gene, CDR1 is DFQATT and CDR2 is SNEGSKA (reference sequence). This CDR3 is CSASGGAVADTQYF. DNA for the CDR3: TGCAGTGCTTCGGGGGGGGCCGTCGCAGATACGCAGTATTTT.

This clonotype was detected a few times. The V and J genes are TRBV20-1 and TRBJ1-5; 7 bases match TRBD1. After removal of 4 bases from V and 7 bases from J, the junction contained 13 bases not matched to a gene. This CDR3 spans 15 amino acids. Germline V gives CDR1 DFQATT, CDR2 SNEGSKA (reference sequence). The CDR3 DNA is TGCAGTGCTACCGGGACAGAACTAGCTCGGCAGCCCCAGCATTTT. It is translated as CSATGTELARQPQHF.

This clonotype showed up many times. For the CDR3, the DNA is TGTGCCAGCAGCCAAGATCACAGGGTTGGGGGCTCTGGGGCCAACGTCCTGACTTTC. Its translation is CASSQDHRVGGSGANVLTF. This rearrangement joins TRBV4-2 to TRBJ2-6; tentative D call: TRBD1 (6 bases). Trimming cost V 0 bases and J 0 bases, with 15 bases left between them. CDR3 length: 19 residues. CDR1 is LGHNA and CDR2 is YNFKEQ in the germline V gene.

In its sample, this clonotype was seen many times. The CDR3 region is CASNSVASGAGDTQYF. The CDR3 nucleotides are TGTGCCAGCAATTCGGTCGCCTCAGGGGCTGGAGATACGCAGTATTTT. J is TRBJ2-3 and V is TRBV6-5; D is possibly TRBD1 (6 bases). From germline, CDR1 is MNHEY and CDR2 SVGAGI. V shed 7 bases and J shed 5 bases, with 22 bases lying between them. The CDR3 covers 16 residues.

In its sample, this clonotype was seen many times. Its ends do not fully match the called genes, so a read error is possible. The J gene is TRBJ2-5, the V gene TRBV6-6, with D possibly being TRBD1 or TRBD2 (5 bases each). CDR3 length: 11 amino acids. Germline V gives CDR1 MNHNY, CDR2 SVGAGI (reference sequence). In DNA form, the CDR3 reads TGTGCCAGCAGTTACGGGGGTTATTGGAACTTC. Its protein is CASSYGGYWNF.

The CDR3 region is CSVVGQDSNQPQHF. As DNA, the CDR3 is TGCAGCGTGGTGGGACAGGATAGCAATCAGCCCCAGCATTTT. The V gene is TRBV29-1, the J gene TRBJ1-5; TRBD1 aligns across 8 bases. Germline V CDR1 and CDR2: SQVTM, ANQGSEA. The CDR3 spans 14 residues. V trimming: 6 bases; J trimming: 0 bases; junction bases outside the gene matches: 4.

The chain carries TRBV6-2 or TRBV6-3 and TRBJ2-5; D not certain. Germline V CDR1 and CDR2: MNHEY, SVGEGT. V gave up 2 bases and J gave up 2 bases, with 3 bases separating them. The length of the CDR3 is 12 residues. CDR3 protein: CASSYRQETQYF. The CDR3 nucleotides read TGTGCCAGCAGTTACCGACAAGAGACCCAGTACTTC.

This clonotype occurred many times. This chain connects TRBV2 to TRBJ2-6, with unresolved D. The CDR3 is 16 residues long. From germline, CDR1 is SNHLY and CDR2 FYNNEI. The V gene lost 2 bases and the J gene lost 2 bases, with 10 bases spanning the gap. CDR3 nucleotides: TGTGCCAGCAGTGAAAATAAGGGTGCTGGGGCCAACGTCCTGACTTTC. Translated, it gives CASSENKGAGANVLTF.

This clonotype was seen many times. V gene TRBV23-1 combines with J gene TRBJ2-1; 11 bases are shared with TRBD1. TRBV23-1 is assigned to the ORF class and has an uncertain function. The junction had 6 bases not matched to a gene; V was cut back by 4 bases and J by 7 bases. The CDR3 is 15 residues long. The CDR3 coding sequence is TGCGCCAGCAGTCTACCGGGACAGGGGGAAAATGAGCAGTTCTTC. Translation: CASSLPGQGENEQFF.

This clonotype was seen more than once but under ten times. This sequence joins TRBV6-5 and TRBJ1-1; 7 bases align to TRBD1. Germline V lookup: CDR1 MNHEY, CDR2 SVGAGI. The CDR3 is 12 amino acids. V lost 6 bases and J lost 5; bases outside the gene matches: 3. The CDR3 coding sequence is TGTGCCAGCAGCCCGGGACAGACTGAAGCTTTCTTT. It is translated as CASSPGQTEAFF.